The 29 T cell receptor beta chains below all came from one sample that was sequenced in a study of cytomegalovirus exposure and HLA in healthy donors. Only in-frame clones appear in the TCRdb table, and some are missing; sequencing was by immunoSEQ multiplex PCR. The sample contains 150,000 to 200,000 clones, around 86% of which appear only once. The sequencing sample was made of PBMCs. The receptors come from a woman aged 18-29 years in good health and CMV-seronegative.

V is TRBV7-9 and J is TRBJ1-1; 8 nucleotides match TRBD1. The CDR3 covers 18 residues. V was clipped by 1 base and J by 1 base; unmatched bases: 11. Per germline, CDR1 SEHNR and CDR2 FQNEAQ (reference sequence). Written as DNA, the CDR3 is TGTGCCAGCAGCTTAGTGGGGGGCAGGGGGCGAAGGAACACTGAAGCTTTCTTT. It translates to CASSLVGGRGRRNTEAFF.

V usage is TRBV5-4 and J usage is TRBJ1-2; TRBD1 matches 7 bases. Germline V lookup: CDR1 SGHNT, CDR2 YYREEE (reference sequence). J was trimmed by 0 bases and V by 5 bases; bases with no gene match: 4. The CDR3 is 14 amino acids. The CDR3 DNA reads as TGTGCCAGCAGTCTGACAGGGTCTAACTATGGCTACACCTTC. Its protein product is CASSLTGSNYGYTF.

The chain is built from TRBV27 and TRBJ1-6; weak D call: TRBD1 (5 bases). Looked up from germline, CDR1 is MNHEY and CDR2 is SMNVEV (reference sequence). Trimming removed 6 bases from V and 10 bases from J, with 19 bases in between. The CDR3 contains 15 residues. The CDR3 spells CASRRTTGGPSPLHF. CDR3 coding DNA: TGTGCCAGCAGACGTACCACAGGAGGGCCCTCACCCCTCCACTTT.

This clone was observed a single time. J is TRBJ1-1 and V is TRBV10-2; D uncertain. V gave up 5 bases and J gave up 6 bases, with 13 bases separating them. The CDR3 totals 13 residues. The V gene's germline CDR1 is WSHSY and CDR2 SAAADI. The CDR3 DNA reads TGCGCCAGCAGTCGAGGGTTGGGCGCTGAAGCTTTCTTT. Protein product: CASSRGLGAEAFF.

V is TRBV15 and J is TRBJ2-7; 9 nucleotides agree with TRBD1. The CDR3 is made up of 15 amino acids. The V segment lost 5 bases and the J segment 2 bases; nucleotides outside the gene matches: 7. Germline V gene sequence: CDR1 LNHNV, CDR2 YYDKDF (reference sequence). The CDR3 loop is CATSPRGQGTYEQYF. DNA of the CDR3: TGTGCCACCAGCCCTCGAGGACAGGGGACCTACGAGCAGTACTTC.

In DNA form, the CDR3 reads TGTGCCAGCAGCACCCTTCGTGGGGGCCCCTACGAGCAGTACTTC. The encoded protein is CASSTLRGGPYEQYF. J is TRBJ2-7 and V is TRBV7-9; the D gene is possibly TRBD1 (6 bases). Germline V gives CDR1 SEHNR, CDR2 FQNEAQ (reference sequence). CDR3 size: 15 residues. Trimming pared 5 bases from V and 2 bases from J, leaving 16 bases between.

The chain combines TRBV5-4 with TRBJ2-7; TRBD1 might be the D (5 bases). Germline lookup yields CDR1 SGHNT and CDR2 YYREEE (reference sequence). This CDR3 region has 13 residues. V shed 4 bases and J shed 2 bases, with 10 bases lying between them. Here the CDR3 DNA reads TGTGCCAGCAGCACGGCAGGGCCCTACGAGCAGTACTTC. Protein product: CASSTAGPYEQYF.

This clone was observed a single time. V gene TRBV6-1 combines with J gene TRBJ2-7; a weak D match, TRBD2 (7 bases). Germline V gives CDR1 MNHNS, CDR2 SASEGT. The length of the CDR3 is 16 residues. V shed 3 bases and J shed 4 bases, with 19 bases lying between them. The CDR3 reads CASSEFRRGGSYEQYF. CDR3 coding DNA: TGTGCCAGCAGTGAGTTTAGGAGGGGGGGTAGTTACGAGCAGTACTTC.

As for this clone: This same CDR3 is encoded by further DNA sequences in the sample. The rearrangement links TRBV11-2 to TRBJ1-1; D is perhaps TRBD1 (5 bases). The germline V and J ends were trimmed by 0 bases and 1 base, with 9 bases remaining between them. The CDR3 spans 15 residues. CDR1 is SGHAT and CDR2 is FQNNGV in the germline V gene. In nucleotides, the CDR3 is TGTGCCAGCAGCTTAGAGCCGGGGGGGAACACTGAAGCTTTCTTT. Translated: CASSLEPGGNTEAFF.

This rearrangement joins TRBV7-7 to TRBJ2-3; 7 nucleotides line up with TRBD1. CDR1 is SSHAT and CDR2 is FNYEAQ in the germline V gene (reference sequence). V shed 5 bases and J 14 bases; nucleotides not matched to a gene: 16. The CDR3 loop spans 14 amino acids. This CDR3 reads CASSTGTGADLMYF. CDR3 coding DNA: TGTGCCAGCAGCACTGGTACAGGGGCGGATTTGATGTATTTT.

This chain connects TRBV25-1 to TRBJ2-7, with D perhaps matching TRBD1 (6 bases). Germline V gene data show CDR1 as MGHDK and CDR2 as SYGVNS. V lost 3 bases to trimming and J lost 2 bases, with 14 bases between them. The CDR3 consists of 15 residues. CDR3 region: CASSEFSGDPYEQYF. The CDR3 nucleotides are TGTGCCAGCAGTGAGTTTTCAGGGGACCCCTACGAGCAGTACTTC.

In its sample, this clone was seen once. V and J are TRBV29-1 and TRBJ1-3; D is perhaps TRBD1 (5 bases). The CDR3 length is 14 residues. The V gene lost 6 bases and the J gene lost 3 bases, with 15 bases spanning the gap. The germline V gene encodes CDR1 SQVTM and CDR2 ANQGSEA. CDR3 in DNA: TGCAGCGTCGTCGGGGGATTCGTTGGAAACACCATATATTTT. The encoded protein is CSVVGGFVGNTIYF.

This rearrangement joins TRBV27 to TRBJ2-7; 9 nucleotides agree with TRBD1. J gave up 4 bases and V 5 bases, and 6 bases lay outside the gene matches. CDR3 size: 14 residues. Germline V gene lookup returns CDR1 MNHEY and CDR2 SMNVEV (reference sequence). The CDR3 sequence: CASSIRDRDYEQYF. The CDR3 DNA reads as TGTGCCAGCAGTATCCGGGACAGGGATTACGAGCAGTACTTC.

A word on this clone: At one boundary the junction diverges from the germline segment, which might be a read error. The V and J genes are TRBV27 and TRBJ1-1; D is ambiguous. The CDR3 has 13 residues. The germline CDR1 and CDR2 sequences are MNHEY and SMNVEV (reference sequence). CDR3 sequence (DNA): TGTGCCAGCAGTCTATCCATGAACACTGAAGCTTTCTTT. This sequence encodes CASSLSMNTEAFF.

The V call is TRBV9, the J call TRBJ1-2; 7 nucleotides align to TRBD1. Germline V gives CDR1 SGDLS, CDR2 YYNGEE. Unmatched junction bases numbered 9, after V lost 0 bases and J lost 7 bases. This CDR3 contains 15 residues. This CDR3 is CASSVAHRGRSGYTF. CDR3 sequence (DNA): TGTGCCAGCAGCGTAGCTCACAGGGGTCGGTCTGGCTACACCTTC.

The chain employs TRBV7-9 and TRBJ1-1; no clear D. CDR1 and CDR2 from the germline V gene are SEHNR and FQNEAQ (reference sequence). There are 13 residues in the CDR3. V lost 9 bases, J lost 2 bases, and 13 bases lay in between. CDR3 bases: TGTGCCAGTACGGTGCCAACTAACACTGAAGCTTTCTTT. Protein: CASTVPTNTEAFF.

This rearrangement joins TRBV6-1 to TRBJ1-2; TRBD1 might be the D (5 bases). V shed 6 bases and J shed 4 bases, with 12 bases lying between them. Germline CDR1 reads MNHNS; CDR2 reads SASEGT. The CDR3 runs to 13 residues. In DNA, the CDR3 is TGTGCCAGCAGGGAGGGACTCAGCTATGGCTACACCTTC. Translated, it gives CASREGLSYGYTF.

This clone has only one observation. The V gene is TRBV4-1, the J gene TRBJ1-3; D unresolved. Trimming cost V 1 base and J 1 base, with 14 bases left between them. This CDR3 is built from 17 residues. Germline V CDR1 and CDR2: MGHRA, YSYEKL. CDR3 region: CASSQGWAKRSGNTIYF. The DNA of the CDR3 is TGCGCCAGCAGCCAAGGCTGGGCCAAAAGGTCTGGAAACACCATATATTTT.

In its sample, this clone was seen once. CDR3 sequence: CSVVVQSTDTQYF. As DNA, the CDR3 is TGCAGCGTTGTTGTGCAGAGCACAGATACGCAGTATTTT. The chain links TRBV29-1 to TRBJ2-3, with D unclear. The V end was cut by 4 bases, the J end by 0 bases, with 8 bases between. Germline V gives CDR1 SQVTM, CDR2 ANQGSEA. The CDR3 covers 13 residues.

This chain connects TRBV10-1 to TRBJ2-2, with 7 bases that match TRBD1. The CDR3 has 16 residues. V gave up 3 bases and J gave up 4 bases; unmatched junction bases: 8. Germline CDR1 WNHNN, CDR2 SYGVQD (reference sequence). CDR3: CASSDTVAGGTGELFF. CDR3 nucleotide sequence: TGCGCCAGCAGTGATACCGTGGCAGGGGGCACCGGGGAGCTGTTTTTT.

CDR3 in amino acids: CASSSGPGQGGWRYF. CDR3 DNA: TGTGCCAGCAGCTCTGGCCCCGGACAGGGCGGGTGGCGGTACTTC. V usage is TRBV5-4 and J usage is TRBJ2-7; 8 bases match TRBD1. V shed 3 bases, J shed 12 bases, and the junction held 17 bases outside the gene matches. The CDR3 loop spans 15 amino acids. CDR1 is SGHNT and CDR2 is YYREEE in the germline V gene (reference sequence).

The rearrangement joins TRBV5-1 to TRBJ2-7; 9 bases map to TRBD1. The CDR3 is 17 amino acids. The germline V gene encodes CDR1 SGHRS and CDR2 YFSETQ. Losses at the gene ends were 4 bases for V and 6 bases for J; bases not matched to a gene: 17. CDR3 sequence reads: CASSPGTGRFWVLEQYF. The CDR3 DNA reads TGCGCCAGCAGCCCAGGGACAGGGAGGTTCTGGGTGCTCGAGCAGTACTTC.

The genes are TRBV2 and TRBJ1-2; 9 bases are a match to TRBD1. With 6 bases clipped from V and 8 bases from J, the junction kept 1 base outside the gene matches. Germline lookup yields CDR1 SNHLY and CDR2 FYNNEI. The CDR3 contains 11 residues. The CDR3 coding sequence is TGTGCCAGCAGGACAGGGGGAGGCTACACCTTC. Protein product: CASRTGGGYTF.

This rearrangement joins TRBV7-2 to TRBJ2-5, with D unresolved. Trimming shortened V by 2 bases and J by 2 bases, and 12 bases separated the two germline ends. The V gene's germline CDR1 is SGHTA and CDR2 FQGNSA. The CDR3 extends over 15 amino acids. The CDR3 coding sequence is TGTGCCAGCAGCTTAAGGCCAGGCTATCAAGAGACCCAGTACTTC. Protein product: CASSLRPGYQETQYF.

In DNA, the CDR3 is TGTGCCATCGGGGCTAACAATCAGCCCCAGCATTTT. Its protein is CAIGANNQPQHF. The rearrangement joins TRBV10-3 to TRBJ1-5, with D perhaps matching TRBD1 (5 bases). Germline CDR1 is ENHRY and CDR2 is SYGVKD. The CDR3 runs 12 residues. V lost 8 bases to trimming and J lost 3 bases, with 8 bases between them.

This clone was picked up one time. The rearrangement joins TRBV5-1 to TRBJ2-2; no definite D call. Trimming shortened V by 1 base and J by 1 base, and 5 bases separated the two germline ends. Germline V lookup: CDR1 SGHRS, CDR2 YFSETQ. This CDR3 contains 14 residues. Written as DNA, the CDR3 is TGCGCCAGCAGCTTGAGAGGGAACACCGGGGAGCTGTTTTTT. Protein product: CASSLRGNTGELFF.

V usage is TRBV28 and J usage is TRBJ1-1; 9 bases fit TRBD1. The germline CDR1 and CDR2 sequences are MDHEN and SYDVKM. The CDR3 spans 17 residues. The trim removed 4 bases at V and 0 bases at J, leaving 9 bases unmatched. CDR3 protein: CASSSLDRGPMNTEAFF. Written as DNA, the CDR3 is TGTGCCAGCAGTTCCTTGGACAGGGGACCCATGAACACTGAAGCTTTCTTT.

This chain uses TRBV25-1 with TRBJ1-1; 7 nucleotides align to TRBD1. CDR1 is MGHDK and CDR2 is SYGVNS in the germline V gene. The CDR3 runs to 13 residues. The J segment lost 4 bases and the V segment lost 4 bases, leaving 3 bases of the junction unmatched. CDR3 coding DNA: TGTGCCAGCAGTGTCTCAGGGGGCACTGAAGCTTTCTTT. Its protein product is CASSVSGGTEAFF.

This chain joins TRBV9 and TRBJ1-1; 10 positions agree with TRBD1. V was pared by 4 bases and J by 4 bases, with 1 base of the junction left unmatched. The CDR3 spans 13 residues. From germline, CDR1 is SGDLS and CDR2 YYNGEE. The CDR3 spells CASSRDRGTEAFF. The CDR3 region has the DNA TGTGCCAGCAGCCGGGACAGGGGCACTGAAGCTTTCTTT.